This entry lists 32 T cell receptor beta chains sequenced from one sample in a study of T cells in Graves' hyperthyroidism and ophthalmopathy. The investigators amplified TCR beta CDR3 regions from RNA transcripts. HTBI primers were employed in a first-round RT-PCR of the TCR CDR3. TCRdb re-called the multiplex PCR reads with MiXCR, one entry per CDR3 protein. This sample has around 560,000 distinct CDR3 sequences, with over 15% found just once. The sequenced sample consisted of blood. The receptors here all came from a young woman with Graves' hyperthyroidism.

The V call is TRBV14, the J call TRBJ2-7; D is possibly TRBD1 (5 bases). V lost 7 bases and J 0 bases, leaving 16 bases between the germline ends. CDR3 length: 15 amino acids. From germline, CDR1 is SGHDN and CDR2 FVKESK. DNA of the CDR3: TGTGCCAGCACCCTCACGGAGACAGACTCCTACGAGCAGTACTTC. Its translation: CASTLTETDSYEQYF.

This clonotype has at least ten counts. The chain has TRBV2 and TRBJ2-4, with D uncertain. The CDR3 contains 13 residues. The V gene's germline CDR1 is SNHLY and CDR2 FYNNEI. Trimming removed 1 base from V and 4 bases from J, with 5 bases in between. The CDR3 loop is CASSEGRKNIQYF. The DNA for the CDR3 is TGTGCCAGCAGTGAAGGCAGAAAAAACATTCAGTACTTC. Filled out from reference TRBV2 and TRBJ2-4, the complete variable domain reads EPEVTQTPSHQVTQMGQEVILRCVPISNHLYFYWYRQILGQKVEFLVSFYNNEISEKSEIFDDQFSVERPDGSNFTLKIRSTKLEDSAMYFCASSEGRKNIQYFGAGTRLSVL.

The chain has TRBV27 and TRBJ2-6, with D tentatively TRBD2 (5 bases). Per germline, CDR1 MNHEY and CDR2 SMNVEV (reference sequence). The V end was cut by 5 bases, the J end by 0 bases, with 14 bases between. The CDR3 runs to 17 residues. CDR3 sequence reads: CASSPRTESSGANVLTF. CDR3 nucleotide sequence: TGTGCCAGCAGTCCTCGGACTGAAAGCTCTGGGGCCAACGTCCTGACTTTC.

This clonotype was seen a handful of times. CDR3 sequence reads: CASSLLREGRTGELFF. The CDR3 DNA reads TGTGCCAGCAGTTTATTGCGGGAGGGCCGAACCGGGGAGCTGTTTTTT. The rearrangement links TRBV28 to TRBJ2-2; 9 bases fit TRBD2. The CDR3 spans 16 residues. Germline V lookup: CDR1 MDHEN, CDR2 SYDVKM. Germline trimming cut 1 base from V and 5 bases from J; bases unmatched to any gene: 5.

The rearrangement joins TRBV7-8 to TRBJ2-1; 14 bases match TRBD2. V lost 5 bases to trimming and J lost 9 bases; unmatched junction nucleotides: 12. CDR1 is SGHVS, CDR2 FQNEAQ, per germline. This CDR3 comprises 17 residues. The DNA of the CDR3 is TGTGCCAGCAGCCCCCAGCGACTAGCGGGAGGGTTAGGTGAGCAGTTCTTC. Residues: CASSPQRLAGGLGEQFF.

At least ten counts were recorded for this clonotype. The chain joins TRBV2 to TRBJ2-1, with TRBD2 matching 8 bases. Germline V gene data show CDR1 as SNHLY and CDR2 as FYNNEI. The V segment lost 2 bases and the J segment 6 bases; nucleotides outside the gene matches: 9. The CDR3 contains 16 residues. This CDR3 is CASSEIRLARTNEQFF. The CDR3, as DNA: TGTGCCAGCAGTGAAATCAGACTAGCGAGGACCAATGAGCAGTTCTTC.

The V call is TRBV19, the J call TRBJ2-7, with 13 bases matching TRBD2. Germline V gives CDR1 LNHDA, CDR2 SQIVND (reference sequence). The trim removed 4 bases at V and 6 bases at J, leaving 6 bases unmatched. This CDR3 is built from 15 residues. The CDR3 sequence is CASSSLGLAGIEQYF. The CDR3, as DNA: TGTGCCAGTAGTAGCTTGGGACTAGCGGGAATCGAGCAGTACTTC.

The V and J genes are TRBV20-1 and TRBJ1-5; 9 bases fit TRBD1. The CDR3 spans 16 residues. The ends lost 0 bases at V and 2 bases at J; junction bases unmatched: 5. Germline loops: CDR1 DFQATT, CDR2 SNEGSKA (reference sequence). The CDR3: CSAREGTGFGNQPQHF. As DNA, the CDR3 is TGCAGTGCTAGAGAGGGGACAGGGTTTGGCAATCAGCCCCAGCATTTT.

In its sample, this clonotype was seen many times. The V call is TRBV10-3, the J call TRBJ2-1; D might be TRBD1 (5 bases). V was trimmed by 0 bases and J by 0 bases, leaving 9 bases between them. The CDR3 totals 16 residues. Germline V CDR1 and CDR2: ENHRY, SYGVKD. CDR3 loop: CAISESSDSSYNEQFF. CDR3 sequence (DNA): TGTGCCATCAGTGAGTCCAGTGACAGCTCCTACAATGAGCAGTTCTTC.

This clonotype was observed at least ten times. The gene calls are TRBV11-3 and TRBJ1-1, with 7 bases matching TRBD1. CDR1 SGHNT and CDR2 YENEEA come from the germline V gene. J lost 11 bases, V lost 1 base, and 7 bases had no gene match. The CDR3 covers 13 residues. This chain's CDR3 is CASSLGMTGHAFF. CDR3 DNA sequence: TGTGCCAGCAGCTTAGGGATGACAGGGCACGCTTTCTTT.

This clonotype showed up many times. The chain carries TRBV2 and TRBJ1-2; no firm D call. The CDR3 totals 13 residues. V lost 4 bases to trimming and J lost 0 bases, with 6 bases between them. Germline assignment: CDR1 SNHLY and CDR2 FYNNEI. In DNA, the CDR3 is TGTGCCAGCAGTGTTATTTCTAACTATGGCTACACCTTC. Amino acids: CASSVISNYGYTF.

This clonotype was counted many times. The V gene is TRBV30, the J gene TRBJ2-1, with D possibly TRBD1 on 5 matching bases. This CDR3 has 11 amino acids. V lost 0 bases and J lost 12, with 9 bases in between. Germline CDR1 reads GTSNPN; CDR2 reads SVGIG (reference sequence). In nucleotides, the CDR3 is TGTGCCTGGAGTGTCAGGGCTGTGCAGTTCTTC. Translated, it gives CAWSVRAVQFF.

This clonotype was detected a few times. The chain recombines TRBV9 with TRBJ2-5; unclear D gene. The CDR3 spans 15 residues. The germline gives CDR1 SGDLS, CDR2 YYNGEE. Trimming cost V 0 bases and J 5 bases, with 14 bases left between them. The CDR3 nucleotides read TGTGCCAGCAGCGTAGTGGCCGGGTTAGGGGAGACCCAGTACTTC. As protein: CASSVVAGLGETQYF.

About this clonotype itself: This may arise from a read error, as a much more abundant clone is one base away. The chain is built from TRBV6-1 and TRBJ1-4, with D hard to call. Germline V lookup: CDR1 MNHNS, CDR2 SASEGT. CDR3 size: 15 residues. CDR3 residues: CASGELIATNEKLFF. The DNA for the CDR3 is TGTGCCAGCGGTGAGCTCATTGCAACTAATGAAAAACTGTTTTTT.

This rearrangement joins TRBV6-1 to TRBJ2-1, with 9 bases identical to TRBD2. The closer fit of TRBJ2-7 to the DNA end suggests the J call may be wrong. Germline CDR1 and CDR2: MNHNS and SASEGT. The CDR3 is 15 amino acids. The CDR3 protein is CASSEAAGGGNEQYF. The CDR3 DNA is TGTGCCAGCAGTGAAGCGGCGGGAGGGGGCAATGAGCAGTACTTC.

The chain employs TRBV4-1 and TRBJ2-2; TRBD2 might be the D (6 bases). The CDR3 contains 17 residues. CDR1 MGHRA and CDR2 YSYEKL come from the germline V gene. The ends were cut back, 0 bases at V and 3 bases at J, with 14 bases in the middle. The CDR3 protein is CASSQEGGGGDTGELFF. The CDR3 DNA reads as TGCGCCAGCAGCCAAGAGGGCGGAGGAGGGGACACCGGGGAGCTGTTTTTT.

V is TRBV2 and J is TRBJ1-5; D not resolved. V shed 11 bases and J shed 1 base, with 9 bases lying between them. There are 12 residues in the CDR3. Germline V gene lookup returns CDR1 SNHLY and CDR2 FYNNEI. The CDR3 DNA reads TGTGCCTCGGGCCCGAGCAATCAGCCCCAGCATTTT. This sequence encodes CASGPSNQPQHF.

This clonotype was counted once. This may come from a read error, since a much larger clone is one base off. The gene calls are TRBV20-1 and TRBJ2-7; 12 bases agree with TRBD2. Germline-derived CDR1 and CDR2 are DFQATT and SNEGSKA (reference sequence). This CDR3 has 14 residues. The DNA for the CDR3 is TGCAGTGCTGCCTCGGGACTAGCGGGCTACAAGCAGTACTTC. This codes for CSAASGLAGYKQYF.

This clonotype was found many times. The rearrangement joins TRBV24-1 to TRBJ2-1; D assignment may be TRBD1 or TRBD2 (5 bases each). The germline CDR1 and CDR2 sequences are KGHDR and SFDVKD. Deletions cut 3 bases from V and 6 bases from J, with 11 bases between. This CDR3 region has 14 residues. The CDR3 loop reads CATSDSRGPNEQFF. The CDR3 DNA is TGTGCCACCAGTGATAGTCGGGGACCCAATGAGCAGTTCTTC.

Only a few counts were recorded for this clonotype. DNA for the CDR3: TGTGCCAGCAGCCAAGCCGAGGAGACGGGGGAGACCCAGTACTTC. Protein: CASSQAEETGETQYF. The chain combines TRBV4-2 with TRBJ2-5, with a tentative D call TRBD2 (5 bases). Trimming stripped 1 base from V and 5 bases from J, with 14 bases between. This CDR3 is built from 15 residues. Germline V gene data show CDR1 as LGHNA and CDR2 as YNFKEQ.

The V gene is TRBV7-3, the J gene TRBJ2-3; D perhaps matches TRBD2 (6 bases). Trimming removed 5 bases at V and 10 bases at J, with 13 bases between. Germline CDR1 reads SGHTA; CDR2 reads FQGTGA. This CDR3 contains 12 residues. In DNA, the CDR3 is TGTGCCAGCAGCGGCCCGGGACTTCCGCAGTATTTT. Amino acid sequence: CASSGPGLPQYF.

This clonotype has ten or more counts. The chain recombines TRBV29-1 with TRBJ1-1; D is uncertain. V shed 4 bases and J shed 1 base, with 10 bases lying between them. The CDR3 contains 13 residues. The germline V gene encodes CDR1 SQVTM and CDR2 ANQGSEA. The CDR3 protein is CSVGKSGNTEAFF. In DNA form, the CDR3 reads TGCAGCGTTGGAAAATCGGGGAACACTGAAGCTTTCTTT. The full variable domain, its missing parts supplied by reference TRBV29-1 and TRBJ1-1, is SAVISQKPSRDICQRGTSLTIQCQVDSQVTMMFWYRQQPGQSLTLIATANQGSEATYESGFVIDKFPISRPNLTFSTLTVSNMSPEDSSIYLCSVGKSGNTEAFFGQGTRLTVV.

This clonotype has only a few counts. This chain links TRBV4-3 with TRBJ1-5, with D tentatively TRBD1 (5 bases). Germline V gene data show CDR1 as LGHNA and CDR2 as YSLEER. There are 14 residues in the CDR3. V was cut by 9 bases and J by 0 bases, with 12 bases left in between. CDR3 loop: CARPTEDSNQPQHF. CDR3 DNA sequence: TGCGCCAGACCGACAGAAGATAGCAATCAGCCCCAGCATTTT.

This clonotype has at least ten counts. The chain couples TRBV7-9 to TRBJ2-5; D not certain. CDR1 and CDR2 (germline): SEHNR, FQNEAQ (reference sequence). The length of the CDR3 is 13 residues. V lost 3 bases to trimming and J lost 1 base, with 6 bases between them. The CDR3 nucleotides are TGTGCCAGCAGCTTTGCTGTCCAAGAGACCCAGTACTTC. Residues: CASSFAVQETQYF.

This chain links TRBV7-9 with TRBJ2-2, with 9 bases matching TRBD2. The CDR3 covers 18 residues. CDR1 is SEHNR, CDR2 FQNEAQ, per germline (reference sequence). V shed 4 bases, J shed 0 bases, and the junction held 9 bases outside the gene matches. Written as DNA, the CDR3 is TGTGCCAGCAGCTCAATGCGGGGGGGAACCGCGAACACCGGGGAGCTGTTTTTT. The encoded protein is CASSSMRGGTANTGELFF.

The J gene is TRBJ1-1, the V gene TRBV4-2; weak D call: TRBD1 (6 bases). Germline CDR1 and CDR2: LGHNA and YNFKEQ. The CDR3 is 16 residues long. The V end lost 1 base, the J end lost 3 bases, and 15 bases lay between the germline ends. CDR3 sequence (DNA): TGTGCCAGCAGCCAAGTGGAGGGGGGCTGGGACACTGAAGCTTTCTTT. Encoded protein: CASSQVEGGWDTEAFF.

V gene TRBV9 combines with J gene TRBJ2-2; TRBD1 agrees at 7 bases. J was trimmed by 1 base and V by 1 base; bases with no gene match: 4. The germline gives CDR1 SGDLS, CDR2 YYNGEE. The CDR3 spans 16 residues. CDR3 DNA: TGTGCCAGCAGCGTACAGGGACAGAGGAACACCGGGGAGCTGTTTTTT. Protein sequence: CASSVQGQRNTGELFF.

In its sample, this clonotype was seen many times. The chain joins TRBV11-2 to TRBJ2-7; 8 bases fit TRBD1. This CDR3 is built from 15 residues. CDR1 is SGHAT, CDR2 FQNNGV, per germline. After removal of 5 bases from V and 2 bases from J, the junction contained 8 bases not matched to a gene. CDR3 amino acids: CASSPGQGRAYEQYF. CDR3 bases: TGTGCCAGCAGCCCAGGACAGGGAAGAGCCTACGAGCAGTACTTC.

This clonotype was seen at least ten times. This sequence joins TRBV7-8 and TRBJ2-5; the D call may be TRBD1 or TRBD2 (5 bases each). V was shortened by 3 bases and J by 9 bases, with 11 bases between the two germline ends. The germline CDR1 and CDR2 sequences are SGHVS and FQNEAQ. The CDR3 spans 12 residues. This CDR3 reads CASSFGGPSQYF. CDR3 nucleotides: TGTGCCAGCAGCTTTGGGGGACCTTCCCAGTACTTC.

This clonotype has a handful of counts. The chain joins TRBV5-6 to TRBJ1-5; TRBD1 agrees at 7 bases. Trimming removed 4 bases from V and 4 bases from J; junction bases left unmatched: 8. There are 15 residues in the CDR3. Germline V gives CDR1 SGHDT, CDR2 YYEEEE. The CDR3 DNA reads TGTGCCAGCAGCGACCGACAGGGACCAAATCAGCCCCAGCATTTT. Encoded protein: CASSDRQGPNQPQHF.

This clonotype has more than one count but fewer than ten. DNA for the CDR3: TGTGCCAGCAGAGGGACAGGGATTAGCTCTGGAAACACCATATATTTT. Amino acid sequence: CASRGTGISSGNTIYF. V gene TRBV2 combines with J gene TRBJ1-3, with 9 positions matching TRBD1. Germline CDR1 reads SNHLY; CDR2 reads FYNNEI. Trimming cost V 6 bases and J 0 bases; bases outside gene matches: 6. This CDR3 has 16 residues. Using reference TRBV2 and TRBJ1-3 for the parts outside the CDR3, the full variable domain is EPEVTQTPSHQVTQMGQEVILRCVPISNHLYFYWYRQILGQKVEFLVSFYNNEISEKSEIFDDQFSVERPDGSNFTLKIRSTKLEDSAMYFCASRGTGISSGNTIYFGEGSWLTVV.

This clonotype was detected ten times or more. At one of its ends the junction is not consistent with the germline gene, which may arise from a read error. This chain uses TRBV5-1 with TRBJ1-3; D not resolved. The CDR3 contains 12 residues. Germline CDR1 SGHRS, CDR2 YFSETQ. This chain's CDR3 is CASSLVGNTIYF. In DNA, the CDR3 is TGTGCCAGCAGTTTAGTGGGAAACACCATATATTTT.